The 22 T cell receptor beta chains in this list originate from one sample, sequenced in a study of blood T cells in healthy people across ages. Sample-barcoded 5' priming and a J-beta primer mix drove a second PCR of 7 to 11 cycles. TCRdb passed the 5' RACE reads through MiXCR, listing each CDR3 protein once. The table records about 1.8 million distinct CDR3 sequences, roughly 50% of them present only once. Specimen: blood. The receptors were sampled from a woman aged 40 to 50 in good health.

The chain carries TRBV28 and TRBJ1-1; D remains unclear. The CDR3 contains 16 residues. With 1 base removed from V and 1 base from J, the gap between germline ends came to 13 bases. Germline V lookup: CDR1 MDHEN, CDR2 SYDVKM. The chain's CDR3 is CASSLSPRLPNTEAFF. DNA for the CDR3: TGTGCCAGCAGTTTATCCCCTAGATTACCGAACACTGAAGCTTTCTTT.

The rearrangement uses TRBV7-9 and TRBJ1-1, with no clear D. The CDR3 covers 13 residues. Trimming stripped 5 bases from V and 0 bases from J, with 7 bases between. Germline V lookup: CDR1 SEHNR, CDR2 FQNEAQ (reference sequence). In nucleotides, the CDR3 is TGTGCCAGCAGCGCCTCTATGAACACTGAAGCTTTCTTT. This gives the protein CASSASMNTEAFF.

This clonotype was detected only a few times. The CDR3 DNA reads as TGTGCCAGCAGCTCGGACAGGAGAGGGGCAGATACGCAGTATTTT. As protein: CASSSDRRGADTQYF. The chain is built from TRBV7-3 and TRBJ2-3, with TRBD1 matching over 7 bases. V shed 4 bases and J 4 bases; nucleotides not matched to a gene: 8. The CDR3 length is 15 residues. Per the germline V gene, CDR1 is SGHTA and CDR2 is FQGTGA.

This chain connects TRBV6-5 to TRBJ2-2; 7 nucleotides match TRBD1. V was pared by 4 bases and J by 2 bases, with 10 bases of the junction left unmatched. The CDR3 has 17 residues. Germline loops: CDR1 MNHEY, CDR2 SVGAGI. Here the CDR3 DNA reads TGTGCCAGCAGTTTAGGACCAGACAGGGCAAACACCGGGGAGCTGTTTTTT. Encoded protein: CASSLGPDRANTGELFF.

This clonotype was detected a few times. The rearrangement links TRBV6-2 or TRBV6-3 to TRBJ2-1, with a tentative D call TRBD2 (6 bases). Germline CDR1 reads MNHEY; CDR2 reads SVGEGT. The V gene lost 3 bases and the J gene lost 3 bases, with 18 bases spanning the gap. The CDR3 is 17 residues long. The CDR3 here is CASSYPGLTRHYNEQFF. The CDR3 region has the DNA TGTGCCAGCAGTTATCCTGGACTAACCCGACACTACAATGAGCAGTTCTTC.

This clonotype was found a few times. The chain is built from TRBV11-2 and TRBJ2-7, with TRBD1 as a possible D gene (6 bases). This CDR3 spans 17 amino acids. V was trimmed by 0 bases and J by 2 bases, leaving 17 bases between them. Looked up from germline, CDR1 is SGHAT and CDR2 is FQNNGV. The CDR3 DNA sequence: TGTGCCAGCAGCTTAGATCCCGAGCAGGGGCCACCCTACGAGCAGTACTTC. It encodes CASSLDPEQGPPYEQYF. Looking up the rest from reference TRBV11-2 and TRBJ2-7 gives the full variable domain: EAGVAQSPRYKIIEKRQSVAFWCNPISGHATLYWYQQILGQGPKLLIQFQNNGVVDDSQLPKDRFSAERLKGVDSTLKIQPAKLEDSAVYLCASSLDPEQGPPYEQYFGPGTRLTVT.

This chain connects TRBV9 to TRBJ2-1, with 11 positions matching TRBD2. The V segment lost 3 bases and the J segment 9 bases; nucleotides outside the gene matches: 11. Germline CDR1 and CDR2: SGDLS and YYNGEE. The CDR3 length is 16 residues. The chain's CDR3 is CASSGLAGGKGSEQFF. The DNA for the CDR3 is TGTGCCAGCAGCGGCCTAGCGGGGGGCAAAGGCAGTGAGCAGTTCTTC.

The chain uses TRBV6-5 and TRBJ2-4; the D call may be TRBD1 or TRBD2 (7 bases each). The closer fit of TRBJ2-7 to the DNA end suggests the J call may be wrong. CDR1 and CDR2 (germline): MNHEY, SVGAGI. The CDR3 spans 14 residues. CDR3 nucleotides: TGTGCCAGCAGTAAAGCGGGACAGATCTACGAGCAGTACTTC. Encoded protein: CASSKAGQIYEQYF.

In DNA form, the CDR3 reads TGTGCCATCTCCCGGACAGGGGGCATATCCTACGAGCAGTACTTC. It yields the protein CAISRTGGISYEQYF. The chain employs TRBV10-3 and TRBJ2-7; 11 bases are shared with TRBD1. J gave up 1 base and V 8 bases, and 7 bases lay outside the gene matches. The germline V gene encodes CDR1 ENHRY and CDR2 SYGVKD. The CDR3 covers 15 residues.

The V and J genes are TRBV6-2 or TRBV6-3 and TRBJ2-1, with 9 bases aligning to TRBD1. The CDR3 has 14 amino acids. J lost 0 bases, V lost 7 bases, and 1 base had no gene match. Germline assignment: CDR1 MNHEY and CDR2 SVGEGT. The CDR3 sequence is CASNRGPSYNEQFF. As DNA, the CDR3 is TGTGCCAGCAACAGGGGGCCCTCCTACAATGAGCAGTTCTTC.

The DNA of the CDR3 is TGTGCCAGCACCGAATCGGACAGGGGTAAAATTTCTGGTGGCTACACCTTC. Translation gives CASTESDRGKISGGYTF. The J gene is TRBJ1-2, the V gene TRBV12-3 or TRBV12-4; 9 nucleotides agree with TRBD1. This CDR3 is built from 17 residues. Losses at the gene ends were 7 bases for V and 7 bases for J; bases not matched to a gene: 19.

A remark on this clonotype: At one of its ends the junction is not consistent with the germline gene, which may arise from a read error. This sequence joins TRBV7-2 and TRBJ1-1; no clear D. This CDR3 region has 13 residues. The germline V gene encodes CDR1 SGHTA and CDR2 FQGNSA. The CDR3 region has the DNA TGCGCCAGCAGCCAAGATCGCGACACTGAAGCTTTCTTT. It encodes CASSQDRDTEAFF.

In this sample, this clonotype turned up a few times. The V gene is TRBV4-3, the J gene TRBJ2-7; D ambiguous. The CDR3 loop spans 16 amino acids. Germline V gene lookup returns CDR1 LGHNA and CDR2 YSLEER. V was clipped by 0 bases and J by 3 bases, with 15 bases between them. The CDR3 coding sequence is TGCGCCAGCAGCCAAGATAGACCAACTGGGGACTACGAGCAGTACTTC. Protein: CASSQDRPTGDYEQYF.

This clonotype was counted between two and nine times. CDR3 bases: TGTGCCAGCAGCCTACAGAGGGGGAAAGAGACCCAGTACTTC. It yields the protein CASSLQRGKETQYF. The chain uses TRBV7-2 and TRBJ2-5, with D tentatively TRBD1 (6 bases). The germline CDR1 and CDR2 sequences are SGHTA and FQGNSA. V shed 5 bases and J shed 3 bases, with 13 bases lying between them. This CDR3 region has 14 residues.

The rearrangement uses TRBV4-2 and TRBJ2-7; possibly TRBD1 for D (7 bases). CDR1 and CDR2 from the germline V gene are LGHNA and YNFKEQ. The CDR3 is made up of 16 amino acids. Trimming stripped 0 bases from V and 3 bases from J, with 15 bases between. This CDR3 reads CASSQELRGAYYEQYF. The CDR3 DNA reads as TGTGCCAGCAGCCAAGAACTCAGGGGGGCTTACTACGAGCAGTACTTC.

The chain uses TRBV2 and TRBJ1-5; D remains unclear. The CDR3 is 15 residues long. V was clipped by 3 bases and J by 3 bases, with 12 bases between them. Per germline, CDR1 SNHLY and CDR2 FYNNEI. The CDR3 DNA follows: TGTGCCAGCAGTGACCGGCCCGGTGACAATCAGCCCCAGCATTTT. The encoded protein is CASSDRPGDNQPQHF.

This clonotype was seen ten or more times. The chain joins TRBV29-1 to TRBJ1-2, with D perhaps matching TRBD1 (6 bases). The CDR3 extends over 13 amino acids. V was trimmed by 1 base and J by 4 bases, leaving 10 bases between them. From germline, CDR1 is SQVTM and CDR2 ANQGSEA. The CDR3 is CSVEGQVGYGYTF. The CDR3 DNA follows: TGCAGCGTTGAAGGACAGGTTGGCTATGGCTACACCTTC.

The rearrangement uses TRBV20-1 and TRBJ2-5, with TRBD1 matching 7 bases. V shed 0 bases and J 2 bases; nucleotides not matched to a gene: 3. The length of the CDR3 is 14 residues. Germline V lookup: CDR1 DFQATT, CDR2 SNEGSKA (reference sequence). The CDR3 reads CSARDPGQQETQYF. Written as DNA, the CDR3 is TGCAGTGCTAGAGACCCGGGACAGCAAGAGACCCAGTACTTC.

The V and J genes are TRBV6-1 and TRBJ1-5; no clear D. The CDR3 loop spans 18 amino acids. Germline V CDR1 and CDR2: MNHNS, SASEGT. Trimming took 6 bases from V and 0 from J, leaving 21 bases between them. CDR3 residues: CASSHTQSTLYSNQPQHF. DNA of the CDR3: TGTGCCAGCAGCCACACCCAATCAACACTTTATAGCAATCAGCCCCAGCATTTT.

The CDR3: CASSQDSGITNEQFF. The CDR3 coding sequence is TGTGCCAGCAGCCAAGACTCAGGGATTACAAATGAGCAGTTCTTC. The rearrangement uses TRBV14 and TRBJ2-1; TRBD1 might be the D (5 bases). V lost 0 bases to trimming and J lost 7 bases, with 13 bases between them. The length of the CDR3 is 15 residues. Germline assignment: CDR1 SGHDN and CDR2 FVKESK.

The gene calls are TRBV12-3 or TRBV12-4 and TRBJ2-7, with D unclear. The CDR3 covers 12 residues. Deletions cut 6 bases from V and 6 bases from J, with 12 bases between. The CDR3 bases are TGTGCCAGCAGCAAAGCAAGGCCCGAGCAGTACTTC. Its protein is CASSKARPEQYF.

The chain has TRBV20-1 and TRBJ2-3; 10 bases match TRBD2. Germline V gene data show CDR1 as DFQATT and CDR2 as SNEGSKA (reference sequence). With V trimmed by 6 bases and J by 6 bases, 9 bases remained unmatched. The CDR3 is made up of 14 amino acids. CDR3 loop: CSANPGLAFDTQYF. CDR3 DNA sequence: TGCAGTGCAAACCCGGGACTAGCGTTCGATACGCAGTATTTT.